Sequencing of this T cell receptor beta chain was carried out in a study of CD8+ T cells in alopecia areata (dated by TCRdb to 2017 to 2018). Background for the entire study: The study used high-throughput TCRbeta sequencing to examine T cell clonal expansion in alopecia areata, in both the C3H/HeJ mouse model and human patients. RNA was obtained with the PAXgene miRNA kit for fixed scalp, the miRNeasy kit for PBMCs, and the RNeasy kit for mouse skin. Scalp clonality was compared among normal scalp (n=4), patchy alopecia areata scalp (n=8), and alopecia totalis/universalis scalp (n=8). TCRbeta CDR3 regions were amplified by immunoSEQ multiplex PCR with 35 Vbeta forward and 13 Jbeta reverse primers. In humans, TCRbeta sequencing was performed on scalp tissue and on sorted CD4+ and CD8+ peripheral blood T cells from healthy controls and from patients with patchy or totalis/universalis alopecia areata.

PBMCs were isolated by density centrifugation and stained for CD3, CD4 and CD8, after which CD4+ and CD8+ T cells were sorted on a FACSAria. Unaffected controls provided scalp biopsies and blood samples. On this clone itself: Which antigen it targets is not known. Per-base quality was not reported, and no clone a single base away is much larger than it.

Library prep was done by the immunoSEQ multiplex PCR assay. To provide template for TCR sequencing, every sample had RNA extracted and reverse transcribed into cDNA. SuperScript III was used to make first-strand cDNA, primed with a 2:1 mix of oligo-dT and random hexamers. A synthetic immune receptor repertoire was used to gauge amplification bias, and whatever bias remained was removed computationally. Per the authors' processing: Raw reads were preprocessed for error removal, and CDR3 was defined according to IMGT conventions as running from the conserved cysteine to phenylalanine. Clonality was calculated as 1 minus Shannon entropy normalized by log2 of the number of productive unique TCRs. Scalp TCRbeta sequences were cross-referenced with sorted blood CD4 and CD8 repertoires so that the CD4 or CD8 identity of scalp clones could be inferred. TCRdb mirrors the immuneACCESS table, restricted to in-frame sequences. Some clones are absent from its copies; in checked studies, under half trace to an unresolved V gene, and the reason for the others is unknown. The DNA was the basis for D and trimming; V, J and clone size are from that table. The sample table shows a few hundred thousand clones, and 45% to 70% are seen once. The ten biggest clones cover approximately 4.9% of the sample.

On the study overall, not on this receptor specifically: Scalp TCR repertoire analysis is complicated because resident alphabeta T cells in normal human skin are also sequenced, whereas mouse skin is dominated by gammadelta T cells. Compared with normal scalp, lesional scalp had higher clonality and more expanded CD8+ clones, particularly in alopecia totalis/universalis, a pattern that suggests antigenic drive. Shared TCR sequences between patients were less evident than in mice, which may be partly attributable to HLA diversity in the patient population.

Reading the germline V gene (reference sequence) gives CDR1 LNHDA and CDR2 SQIVND. The CDR3 holds 14 amino acids from the cysteine to the phenylalanine. The sequence is cut down to CDR3 DNA, 42 bases in frame from base 1. V is clipped by 2 bases and J by 0 bases, and the sequence between their germline boundaries is 8 bases long. The receptor chain draws on TRBV19 and TRBJ2-7, and TRBD2 may be the D gene, going by 5 matching bases. This sequence was found in a human donor in good health. Source material: CD8+ T cells sorted from blood. The CDR3 region has the sequence CASSISAGSYEQYF. The DNA sequence reads TGTGCCAGTAGTATAAGCGCGGGCTCCTACGAGCAGTACTTC.